This TCR beta chain appears in the sequencing data of a study of CD8 T cells in ankylosing spondylitis. Study findings and constraints: What appeared characteristic of ankylosing spondylitis blood was a TCR beta motif of about eight highly homologous variants. Researchers reportedly found disease-linked clones significantly enriched in matched ankylosing spondylitis synovial fluid. Within peripheral blood, clones linked to disease were CD8+ and relatively rare.

Using quantitative 5'-RACE with molecular barcodes, the authors made TCR beta libraries. TCRdb independently ran MiXCR on the 5' RACE reads; one entry per CDR3 protein. The table lists around 430,000 distinct CDR3 sequences, about 15% of them singletons. This clonotype was seen a few times. The target antigen is unknown. The CDR3 covers 12 residues. The V gene's germline CDR1 is DFQATT and CDR2 SNEGSKA (reference sequence). Trimming left V 2 bases short and J 7 bases short, with 10 bases between. The sequenced material came from blood, either unsorted or a sorted T cell fraction (not recorded which). V gene TRBV20-1 combines with J gene TRBJ2-3; D tentatively fits TRBD1 or TRBD2 (5 bases each). The sequence came from a male donor with ankylosing spondylitis. The CDR3 DNA is TGCAGTGCTAGAAGGGGAGAGAATACGCAGTATTTT. This codes for CSARRGENTQYF.